Presented here are 21 T cell receptor beta chains from one specimen sequenced in a study of blood T cell repertoires in COVID-19. TCRdb's copy holds only in-frame clones and misses some; the assay was immunoSEQ multiplex PCR. The sample comprises approximately 35,000 clones, 65% to 90% of which are singletons, and around 6.6% rests with the top ten. Input material: peripheral blood. These receptor sequences come from a man in his fifties or sixties with active COVID-19.

The chain employs TRBV11-2 and TRBJ2-2; 9 nucleotides line up with TRBD1. The CDR3 runs to 15 residues. The germline CDR1 and CDR2 sequences are SGHAT and FQNNGV. The trim removed 6 bases at V and 4 bases at J, leaving 6 bases unmatched. The CDR3 here is CASRAQGAGTGELFF. As DNA, the CDR3 is TGTGCCAGCAGGGCACAGGGGGCAGGCACCGGGGAGCTGTTTTTT.

The chain employs TRBV9 and TRBJ2-1; 8 bases are a match to TRBD2. The CDR3 has 15 residues. V was clipped by 3 bases and J by 1 base; unmatched bases: 3. Looked up from germline, CDR1 is SGDLS and CDR2 is YYNGEE. The CDR3 DNA reads as TGTGCCAGCAGCGACGGACTAGCTTCCTACAATGAGCAGTTCTTC. This encodes CASSDGLASYNEQFF.

The gene calls are TRBV25-1 and TRBJ1-1, with TRBD1 matching over 9 bases. The ends lost 1 base at V and 5 bases at J; junction bases unmatched: 5. The CDR3 is 15 amino acids. Germline V CDR1 and CDR2: MGHDK, SYGVNS. This CDR3 is CASSELGQGRTEAFF. CDR3 nucleotide sequence: TGTGCCAGCAGTGAATTGGGACAGGGACGAACTGAAGCTTTCTTT.

The rearrangement links TRBV5-5 to TRBJ1-5; no reliable D call. The CDR3 has 15 amino acids. Per germline, CDR1 SGHKS and CDR2 YYEKEE (reference sequence). V shed 2 bases and J shed 2 bases, with 11 bases lying between them. The CDR3 sequence is CASSLREGGNQPQHF. The CDR3 DNA follows: TGTGCCAGCAGCTTACGGGAAGGAGGCAATCAGCCCCAGCATTTT.

The V gene is TRBV19, the J gene TRBJ2-1; tentatively, D is TRBD2 (5 bases). Germline loops: CDR1 LNHDA, CDR2 SQIVND (reference sequence). Trimming pared 5 bases from V and 4 bases from J, leaving 21 bases between. CDR3 length equals 17 residues. CDR3 sequence: CASSFGSGRGWYNEQFF. The CDR3 nucleotides are TGTGCCAGTAGTTTCGGGTCGGGGAGAGGATGGTACAATGAGCAGTTCTTC.

The rearrangement links TRBV4-2 to TRBJ2-1, with a possible D match to TRBD1 (5 bases). This CDR3 region has 16 residues. The germline V gene has CDR1 LGHNA and CDR2 YNFKEQ. The V gene lost 0 bases and the J gene lost 7 bases, with 16 bases spanning the gap. DNA of the CDR3: TGTGCCAGCAGCCAAGATCCTGACGGCGCAGGGAATGAGCAGTTCTTC. Translation: CASSQDPDGAGNEQFF.

This chain links TRBV7-3 with TRBJ2-7; tentative D call: TRBD2 (5 bases). The CDR3 is made up of 13 amino acids. V shed 4 bases and J shed 6 bases, with 13 bases lying between them. Germline CDR1 and CDR2: SGHTA and FQGTGA. CDR3 loop: CASSSRVAGEQYF. CDR3 nucleotide sequence: TGTGCCAGCAGCTCGCGGGTGGCGGGCGAGCAGTACTTC.

This clone was detected only a few times. The chain recombines TRBV5-6 with TRBJ2-1; weak D call: TRBD2 (6 bases). This CDR3 spans 16 amino acids. Per germline, CDR1 SGHDT and CDR2 YYEEEE. The V gene lost 3 bases and the J gene lost 7 bases, with 20 bases spanning the gap. CDR3: CASSSLAGGPRNEQFF. The CDR3 nucleotides read TGTGCCAGCAGCTCCCTAGCTGGAGGGCCCCGAAATGAGCAGTTCTTC. The full variable domain, with the rest looked up from reference TRBV5-6 and TRBJ2-1, is DAGVTQSPTHLIKTRGQQVTLRCSPKSGHDTVSWYQQALGQGPQFIFQYYEEEERQRGNFPDRFSGHQFPNYSSELNVNALLLGDSALYLCASSSLAGGPRNEQFFGPGTRLTVL.

This sequence joins TRBV4-2 and TRBJ2-3, with 8 positions matching TRBD2. CDR3 length: 18 amino acids. Germline V gives CDR1 LGHNA, CDR2 YNFKEQ. Unmatched junction bases numbered 13, after V lost 0 bases and J lost 5 bases. The CDR3: CASSQDNVRAGGLDTQYF. CDR3 DNA: TGTGCCAGCAGCCAAGATAATGTTAGGGCGGGAGGCTTAGATACGCAGTATTTT.

The chain combines TRBV11-3 with TRBJ2-5; 14 bases align to TRBD2. Germline CDR1 SGHNT, CDR2 YENEEA. The CDR3 is 19 amino acids. J gave up 2 bases and V 5 bases, and 13 bases lay outside the gene matches. The CDR3 sequence is CASSALPGTSGRGQETQYF. DNA for the CDR3: TGTGCCAGCAGCGCACTACCAGGGACTAGCGGGAGAGGGCAAGAGACCCAGTACTTC.

Sample share makes this clone medium-sized. V gene TRBV18 combines with J gene TRBJ2-1, with TRBD2 matching 14 bases. CDR3 size: 18 residues. Trimming cost V 3 bases and J 1 base; bases outside gene matches: 5. Germline CDR1 reads KGHSH; CDR2 reads LQKENI. The CDR3 DNA reads TGTGCCAGCTCACCGGAGGGACTAGCGGGAGAATCCTACAATGAGCAGTTCTTC. Amino acids: CASSPEGLAGESYNEQFF.

CDR3: CASSLQGGTYNEQFF. For the CDR3, the DNA is TGTGCCAGCAGCCTTCAGGGGGGAACCTACAATGAGCAGTTCTTC. The J gene is TRBJ2-1, the V gene TRBV7-2; maybe TRBD1 (7 bases). This CDR3 is built from 15 residues. Looked up from germline, CDR1 is SGHTA and CDR2 is FQGNSA. V shed 5 bases and J shed 2 bases, with 13 bases lying between them.

The chain uses TRBV29-1 and TRBJ2-1, with 10 bases aligning to TRBD2. CDR1 SQVTM and CDR2 ANQGSEA come from the germline V gene. This CDR3 region has 15 residues. J lost 4 bases, V lost 8 bases, and 11 bases had no gene match. The CDR3 loop reads CSPLVTSGLYNEQFF. The DNA of the CDR3 is TGCAGCCCCCTGGTGACTAGCGGGCTTTACAATGAGCAGTTCTTC.

The chain links TRBV2 to TRBJ2-1; D may be TRBD1 (5 bases). Trimming took 4 bases from V and 3 from J, leaving 7 bases between them. Germline values: CDR1 SNHLY, CDR2 FYNNEI. The CDR3 runs to 13 residues. CDR3 nucleotides: TGTGCCAGCAGTGGGCAGGGCTACAATGAGCAGTTCTTC. It translates to CASSGQGYNEQFF. The full variable domain, rest sourced from reference TRBV2 and TRBJ2-1, is EPEVTQTPSHQVTQMGQEVILRCVPISNHLYFYWYRQILGQKVEFLVSFYNNEISEKSEIFDDQFSVERPDGSNFTLKIRSTKLEDSAMYFCASSGQGYNEQFFGPGTRLTVL.

This chain joins TRBV7-3 and TRBJ2-2; 7 nucleotides agree with TRBD2. The V and J ends lost 0 bases and 4 bases, in that order; junction bases with no gene match: 5. CDR1 is SGHTA, CDR2 FQGTGA, per germline. CDR3 length equals 16 residues. Here the CDR3 DNA reads TGTGCCAGCAGCTTAACGGGAGGGGCTTTCACCGGGGAGCTGTTTTTT. This encodes CASSLTGGAFTGELFF.

The chain couples TRBV5-6 to TRBJ2-1; the match to TRBD2 covers 15 bases. Losses at the gene ends were 4 bases for V and 0 bases for J; bases not matched to a gene: 8. The CDR3 is 19 amino acids. Germline V gives CDR1 SGHDT, CDR2 YYEEEE. In nucleotides, the CDR3 is TGTGCCAGCAGCCGGGGACTAGCGGGAGGCTGGAGCTCCTACAATGAGCAGTTCTTC. This translates into CASSRGLAGGWSSYNEQFF.

V gene TRBV21-1 combines with J gene TRBJ2-7; the table assigns TRBD2, which was not confirmed against the DNA. TRBV21-1 is listed as a pseudogene. The CDR3 spans 15 residues. In DNA form, the CDR3 reads TGTGCCAGCAGCAAGACGGGACTAGGAGACTACGAGCAGTACGTC. Protein product: CASSKTGLGDYEQYV.

The chain couples TRBV6-5 to TRBJ1-1; D perhaps matches TRBD1 (5 bases). The CDR3 is 14 residues long. CDR1 and CDR2 from the germline V gene are MNHEY and SVGAGI. V was shortened by 6 bases and J by 4 bases, with 15 bases between the two germline ends. The CDR3 bases are TGTGCCAGCAGCCCCGGGCAGGGCGTCACTGAAGCTTTCTTT. Its protein is CASSPGQGVTEAFF.

The V gene is TRBV7-8, the J gene TRBJ2-1; 10 bases are a match to TRBD1. The V segment lost 8 bases and the J segment 0 bases; nucleotides outside the gene matches: 10. Germline values: CDR1 SGHVS, CDR2 FQNEAQ. CDR3 length equals 17 residues. CDR3 in DNA: TGTGCCAGCGCCGGGACAGGGGCCCTCTACTCCTACAATGAGCAGTTCTTC. Its protein product is CASAGTGALYSYNEQFF.

The CDR3 DNA sequence: TGTGCCAGCAGCTTGAGGCGGGATGGTTACGAGCAGTACTTC. Amino acid sequence: CASSLRRDGYEQYF. This chain links TRBV7-9 with TRBJ2-7; a weak D match, TRBD2 (6 bases). V dropped 3 bases and J dropped 4 bases, with 13 bases sitting between them. Germline lookup yields CDR1 SEHNR and CDR2 FQNEAQ (reference sequence). This CDR3 region has 14 residues.

The rearrangement links TRBV6-5 to TRBJ1-1; tentative D call: TRBD1 (5 bases). This CDR3 spans 15 amino acids. Germline V gene data show CDR1 as MNHEY and CDR2 as SVGAGI. The V end was cut by 5 bases, the J end by 1 base, with 14 bases between. CDR3 in amino acids: CASSPNMDTNTEAFF. The DNA of the CDR3 is TGTGCCAGCAGTCCAAACATGGACACGAACACTGAAGCTTTCTTT.